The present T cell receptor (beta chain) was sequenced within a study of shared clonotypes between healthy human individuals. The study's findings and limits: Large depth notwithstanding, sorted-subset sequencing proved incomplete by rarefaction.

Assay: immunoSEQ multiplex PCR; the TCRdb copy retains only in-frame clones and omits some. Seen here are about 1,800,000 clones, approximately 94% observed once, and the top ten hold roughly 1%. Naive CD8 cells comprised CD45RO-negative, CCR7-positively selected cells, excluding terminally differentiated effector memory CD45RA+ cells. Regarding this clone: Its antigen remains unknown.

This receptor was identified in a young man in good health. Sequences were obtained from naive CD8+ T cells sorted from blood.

The CDR3: CASSLGFASTDTQYF. CDR3 nucleotides: TGTGCCAGCAGCTTAGGTTTTGCTAGCACAGATACGCAGTATTTT. The chain has TRBV7-9 and TRBJ2-3; D is unclear. Germline CDR1 SEHNR, CDR2 FQNEAQ (reference sequence). Trimming removed 1 base at V and 0 bases at J, with 8 bases between. This CDR3 contains 15 residues.